The 20 T cell receptor beta chains listed next were all sequenced from one sample in a study of CD8 T cells in ankylosing spondylitis. Study-wide points: There was a TCR beta motif, made of eight highly homologous variants, that appeared characteristic of ankylosing spondylitis blood.

These receptors lack a known antigen. MiXCR, run by TCRdb on the 5' RACE reads, gives a single entry per CDR3 protein. Here the sample spans 130,000 or so distinct CDR3 sequences, 15% to 20% being singletons. The sample consisted of blood, either unsorted or a sorted T cell fraction (not recorded which). These receptors were collected from a male donor with ankylosing spondylitis.

This chain connects TRBV7-3 to TRBJ2-2; D call uncertain. The V end lost 2 bases, the J end lost 0 bases, and 10 bases lay between the germline ends. In germline, CDR1 is SGHTA, CDR2 FQGTGA. CDR3 length equals 16 residues. In DNA form, the CDR3 reads TGTGCCAGCAGCTTACCCCTGGAACCGAACACCGGGGAGCTGTTTTTT. It encodes CASSLPLEPNTGELFF.

The gene calls are TRBV7-6 and TRBJ2-2, with D possibly called TRBD1 or TRBD2 (5 bases each). Germline V gene sequence: CDR1 SGHVS, CDR2 FNYEAQ. With 5 bases removed from V and 2 bases from J, the gap between germline ends came to 9 bases. The CDR3 has 14 amino acids. The CDR3 region has the DNA TGTGCCAGCAGCCTCAGGGACAACACCGGGGAGCTGTTTTTT. Encoded protein: CASSLRDNTGELFF.

This clonotype has ten or more counts. This chain links TRBV27 with TRBJ2-7; D could derive from TRBD1 or TRBD2 (5 bases each). The CDR3 contains 13 residues. Germline lookup yields CDR1 MNHEY and CDR2 SMNVEV (reference sequence). Trimming removed 4 bases from V and 0 bases from J, with 7 bases in between. CDR3 sequence reads: CASSWGYSYEQYF. The DNA for the CDR3 is TGTGCCAGCAGTTGGGGGTACTCCTACGAGCAGTACTTC.

This clonotype has only a few counts. This chain joins TRBV2 and TRBJ2-3, with a possible D match to TRBD2 (5 bases). This CDR3 has 16 amino acids. Germline CDR1 and CDR2: SNHLY and FYNNEI. V lost 2 bases and J lost 2, with 14 bases in between. CDR3 in amino acids: CASSEYGERFTDTQYF. The CDR3 bases are TGTGCCAGCAGTGAATACGGGGAGCGATTCACAGATACGCAGTATTTT.

A few counts support this clonotype. Being one base from a much bigger clone, this may be a read error. V usage is TRBV12-3 or TRBV12-4 and J usage is TRBJ2-7; D possibly corresponds to TRBD2 (6 bases). The CDR3 consists of 13 residues. Trimming shortened V by 2 bases and J by 2 bases, and 7 bases separated the two germline ends. The CDR3 DNA sequence: TGTGCCAGCAGTTTACGGGGGACCTACGAGCAGTACTTC. It specifies CASSLRGTYEQYF.

This chain joins TRBV6-2 or TRBV6-3 and TRBJ2-3; the D gene is possibly TRBD2 (6 bases). Germline values: CDR1 MNHEY, CDR2 SVGEGT. CDR3 size: 14 residues. V was cut by 4 bases and J by 5 bases, with 13 bases left in between. In DNA form, the CDR3 reads TGTGCCAGCAGTTTTGCGGGACCCGGAGATACGCAGTATTTT. It yields the protein CASSFAGPGDTQYF.

This clonotype was counted between two and nine times. V gene TRBV12-3 or TRBV12-4 combines with J gene TRBJ2-1; no clear D gene. V lost 3 bases to trimming and J lost 4 bases, with 4 bases between them. This CDR3 has 12 amino acids. The CDR3 bases are TGTGCCAGCAGTTTTGCGTACAATGAGCAGTTCTTC. Protein sequence: CASSFAYNEQFF.

This clonotype appeared many times. The DNA of the CDR3 is TGTGCCAGCAGCTCCCCGACTAGCGGGATAGTCAATGAGCAGTTCTTC. This gives the protein CASSSPTSGIVNEQFF. This chain joins TRBV7-9 and TRBJ2-1; 11 bases agree with TRBD2. The CDR3 runs to 16 residues. The V segment lost 4 bases and the J segment 6 bases; nucleotides outside the gene matches: 8. The germline CDR1 and CDR2 sequences are SEHNR and FQNEAQ (reference sequence).

This clonotype was observed at least ten times. V and J are TRBV28 and TRBJ2-7, with D uncertain. With 5 bases removed from V and 2 bases from J, the gap between germline ends came to 16 bases. CDR3 length: 15 amino acids. The germline CDR1 and CDR2 sequences are MDHEN and SYDVKM. This CDR3 is CASSLNRLPAYEQYF. The CDR3 DNA follows: TGTGCCAGCAGTCTAAACCGACTTCCGGCCTACGAGCAGTACTTC.

In this sample, this clonotype turned up a few times. The gene calls are TRBV6-1 and TRBJ1-1, with D hard to call. The CDR3 length is 12 residues. Deletions cut 7 bases from V and 8 bases from J, with 14 bases between. Germline CDR1 reads MNHNS; CDR2 reads SASEGT. CDR3 protein: CASIGESLEAFF. For the CDR3, the DNA is TGTGCCAGCATTGGGGAGTCTCTCGAAGCTTTCTTT.

This chain uses TRBV9 with TRBJ2-6; the D is unclear. Trimming took 3 bases from V and 0 from J, leaving 13 bases between them. The germline V gene has CDR1 SGDLS and CDR2 YYNGEE. CDR3 length: 17 amino acids. In DNA form, the CDR3 reads TGTGCCAGCAGCGGACCCGGGCCCTCCTCTGGGGCCAACGTCCTGACTTTC. It yields the protein CASSGPGPSSGANVLTF.

This clonotype turned up a few times. The V call is TRBV9, the J call TRBJ2-2; D possibly corresponds to TRBD1 (5 bases). The CDR3 runs to 13 residues. CDR1 is SGDLS and CDR2 is YYNGEE in the germline V gene. The V end lost 10 bases, the J end lost 0 bases, and 10 bases lay between the germline ends. The CDR3 region has the DNA TGTGCCTCGACAGATCCGAACACCGGGGAGCTGTTTTTT. Translated, it gives CASTDPNTGELFF.

The rearrangement uses TRBV18 and TRBJ2-2, with D perhaps matching TRBD1 (5 bases). The V end lost 0 bases, the J end lost 4 bases, and 12 bases lay between the germline ends. Per germline, CDR1 KGHSH and CDR2 LQKENI. There are 16 residues in the CDR3. The CDR3 loop reads CASSPPQGPFTGELFF. CDR3 sequence (DNA): TGTGCCAGCTCACCACCCCAGGGCCCCTTCACCGGGGAGCTGTTTTTT.

This clonotype was found a few times. V is TRBV25-1 and J is TRBJ2-7; 8 nucleotides agree with TRBD2. V was pared by 8 bases and J by 1 base, with 4 bases of the junction left unmatched. Germline V CDR1 and CDR2: MGHDK, SYGVNS. The CDR3 has 13 residues. The CDR3 bases are TGTGCCAGCGAGGGACTAGAGTCCTACGAGCAGTACTTC. Protein product: CASEGLESYEQYF.

Here the CDR3 DNA reads TGCAGCCATAGTCCGGGGATGAACACTGAAGCTTTCTTT. The encoded protein is CSHSPGMNTEAFF. The J gene is TRBJ1-1, the V gene TRBV29-1; no clear D gene. Between the trimmed V and J ends, which lost 8 bases and 0 bases, there was a span of 13 bases. Germline assignment: CDR1 SQVTM and CDR2 ANQGSEA. This CDR3 comprises 13 residues.

This clonotype turned up a few times. The V gene is TRBV27, the J gene TRBJ2-7, with 10 bases fitting TRBD1. Trimming cost V 2 bases and J 6 bases; bases outside gene matches: 4. The CDR3 spans 14 residues. Germline CDR1 and CDR2: MNHEY and SMNVEV (reference sequence). The CDR3 coding sequence is TGTGCCAGCAGTTTAGACAGGGGGCAAGGCGAGCAGTACTTC. Translated: CASSLDRGQGEQYF.

This clonotype appeared a single time. The chain combines TRBV20-1 with TRBJ2-7; D unclear. CDR1 is DFQATT and CDR2 is SNEGSKA in the germline V gene (reference sequence). V dropped 5 bases and J dropped 0 bases, with 14 bases sitting between them. The CDR3 is 14 amino acids. The CDR3 DNA is TGCAGTGCTCCGCCGCCCGACCTCTCCTACGAGCAGTACTTC. Translating gives CSAPPPDLSYEQYF.

This clonotype was observed a few times. The genes are TRBV27 and TRBJ1-2; no definite D call. The germline CDR1 and CDR2 sequences are MNHEY and SMNVEV (reference sequence). V lost 4 bases to trimming and J lost 4 bases, with 7 bases between them. This CDR3 is 12 amino acids long. CDR3 residues: CASSSGSYGYTF. The CDR3 DNA sequence: TGTGCCAGCAGTTCCGGTAGCTATGGCTACACCTTC.

This clonotype has only a few counts. The gene calls are TRBV2 and TRBJ2-7; no clear D gene. The germline CDR1 and CDR2 sequences are SNHLY and FYNNEI. The CDR3 spans 14 residues. V dropped 3 bases and J dropped 6 bases, with 15 bases sitting between them. CDR3 coding DNA: TGTGCCAGCAGTGAGGTCCTACCCTTGGTCGAGCAGTACTTC. Residues: CASSEVLPLVEQYF. Complete variable domain (other parts from reference TRBV2 and TRBJ2-7): EPEVTQTPSHQVTQMGQEVILRCVPISNHLYFYWYRQILGQKVEFLVSFYNNEISEKSEIFDDQFSVERPDGSNFTLKIRSTKLEDSAMYFCASSEVLPLVEQYFGPGTRLTVT.

V is TRBV28 and J is TRBJ2-7, with 8 positions matching TRBD2. J lost 3 bases, V lost 1 base, and 5 bases had no gene match. Germline CDR1 is MDHEN and CDR2 is SYDVKM. The CDR3 consists of 15 residues. The CDR3 DNA reads TGTGCCAGCAGTTTATTCCGGGAGGGCCTCTACGAGCAGTACTTC. This codes for CASSLFREGLYEQYF.